These 27 T cell receptor beta chains were all obtained from the same sample, sequenced in a study of blood T cell repertoires in COVID-19 (dated by TCRdb to about 2020). The library was generated by the immunoSEQ multiplex PCR assay. The source is immuneACCESS, and TCRdb retained only in-frame sequences with V and J called. Part of the clones is not carried over; for the studies checked, unresolved V genes explain less than half of this, and the remainder is unexplained. For this sample the table gives 240,000 or so clones, of which around 80% were detected only once. Jointly, the top ten make up roughly 3.3% of the sample. Material: peripheral blood. The receptors here all came from a woman between 18 and 29 years old with acute or convalescent COVID-19.

V and J are TRBV5-4 and TRBJ1-3; D is uncertain. Germline lookup yields CDR1 SGHNT and CDR2 YYREEE (reference sequence). The CDR3 extends over 14 amino acids. V was shortened by 0 bases and J by 2 bases, with 6 bases between the two germline ends. CDR3 residues: CASSLEEAGNTIYF. The CDR3 region has the DNA TGTGCCAGCAGCTTGGAGGAGGCTGGAAACACCATATATTTT.

This clone was seen many times. The chain recombines TRBV2 with TRBJ2-1; the match to TRBD2 covers 12 bases. The V gene end was trimmed by 7 bases and the J gene end by 9 bases; junction bases not matched to a gene: 7. Germline values: CDR1 SNHLY, CDR2 FYNNEI. The CDR3 is made up of 14 amino acids. The CDR3 DNA follows: TGTGCCAGCACCCCTAGCGGGAGGGGTGGTGAGCAGTTCTTC. Its translation: CASTPSGRGGEQFF.

The chain has TRBV6-5 and TRBJ2-3, with 7 bases aligning to TRBD2. The CDR3 has 16 residues. The junction had 8 bases not matched to a gene; V was cut back by 0 bases and J by 5 bases. Germline V gene lookup returns CDR1 MNHEY and CDR2 SVGAGI. The CDR3 spells CASSYSSSGGEDTQYF. In DNA form, the CDR3 reads TGTGCCAGCAGTTACTCCTCTAGCGGAGGGGAAGATACGCAGTATTTT.

The chain combines TRBV9 with TRBJ1-6; 7 bases fit TRBD1. CDR1 is SGDLS, CDR2 YYNGEE, per germline. The CDR3 covers 15 residues. V lost 4 bases, J lost 5 bases, and 6 bases stayed unmatched. The CDR3 spells CASSPAGTDNSPLHF. CDR3 sequence (DNA): TGTGCCAGCAGCCCCGCCGGGACAGATAATTCACCCCTCCACTTT.

The gene calls are TRBV15 and TRBJ2-7; TRBD1 might be the D (5 bases). Germline CDR1 LNHNV, CDR2 YYDKDF (reference sequence). The CDR3 has 15 amino acids. Between the trimmed V and J ends, which lost 4 bases and 0 bases, there was a span of 13 bases. The CDR3 here is CATSTSVDSSYEQYF. CDR3 nucleotides: TGTGCCACCAGCACCTCCGTAGACAGCTCCTACGAGCAGTACTTC.

The J gene is TRBJ2-1, the V gene TRBV5-5; 8 bases are shared with TRBD1. V lost 1 base to trimming and J lost 2 bases; unmatched junction nucleotides: 8. The CDR3 is made up of 17 amino acids. Germline V gene data show CDR1 as SGHKS and CDR2 as YYEKEE (reference sequence). The CDR3 DNA follows: TGTGCCAGCAGCTTGTATCCGGACAGGGCCCCCTACAATGAGCAGTTCTTC. Its translation: CASSLYPDRAPYNEQFF.

A few counts support this clone. The chain uses TRBV4-3 and TRBJ2-7; TRBD2 aligns across 9 bases. Germline V gene data show CDR1 as LGHNA and CDR2 as YSLEER. This CDR3 is built from 17 residues. The junction had 10 bases not matched to a gene; V was cut back by 1 base and J by 3 bases. CDR3: CASSQGPFEREVYEQYF. The CDR3 region has the DNA TGCGCCAGCAGCCAAGGACCGTTCGAGCGGGAGGTCTACGAGCAGTACTTC.

The chain employs TRBV24-1 and TRBJ2-3, with 14 bases lining up with TRBD2. The CDR3 covers 18 residues. The ends lost 4 bases at V and 6 bases at J; junction bases unmatched: 11. Germline V lookup: CDR1 KGHDR, CDR2 SFDVKD. The CDR3 region is CATSDSRTSGRPSDTQYF. The CDR3 DNA reads as TGTGCCACCAGTGACTCCCGGACTAGCGGGAGGCCTTCGGATACGCAGTATTTT.

The chain employs TRBV2 and TRBJ1-1, with unresolved D. Germline V lookup: CDR1 SNHLY, CDR2 FYNNEI. The germline V and J ends were trimmed by 1 base and 3 bases, with 15 bases remaining between them. The CDR3 spans 16 residues. The CDR3 here is CASSEEGGRVYTEAFF. Written as DNA, the CDR3 is TGTGCCAGCAGTGAAGAGGGCGGGAGGGTGTACACTGAAGCTTTCTTT.

This clone was counted a few times. The chain joins TRBV28 to TRBJ1-1; 7 bases are a match to TRBD1. The V gene's germline CDR1 is MDHEN and CDR2 SYDVKM. This CDR3 comprises 13 residues. With 4 bases clipped from V and 11 bases from J, the junction kept 10 bases outside the gene matches. For the CDR3, the DNA is TGTGCCAGCAGTTCTCAGGGGCAGGGGGAGGCTTTCTTT. It encodes CASSSQGQGEAFF.

This clone was recorded once. This rearrangement joins TRBV18 to TRBJ1-1; D is possibly TRBD1 (5 bases). The CDR3 runs to 14 residues. The germline V gene has CDR1 KGHSH and CDR2 LQKENI. Trimming removed 1 base at V and 3 bases at J, with 9 bases between. CDR3 sequence reads: CASSPQGRDTEAFF. CDR3 bases: TGTGCCAGCTCACCACAGGGGAGGGACACTGAAGCTTTCTTT.

The chain has TRBV3-1 (or the pseudogene TRBV3-2) and TRBJ1-4; D might be TRBD1 (5 bases). CDR3 length: 15 amino acids. Trimming pared 4 bases from V and 3 bases from J, leaving 12 bases between. Germline V lookup: CDR1 LGHDT, CDR2 YNNKEL (reference sequence). The CDR3 loop is CASSPSGRSNEKLFF. The CDR3 DNA sequence: TGTGCCAGCAGCCCCTCAGGGCGGTCTAATGAAAAACTGTTTTTT.

Concerning this clone: Mismatch with germline at one junction end may stem from a read error. The sample holds other DNA sequences that translate to the same CDR3. The rearrangement uses TRBV19 and TRBJ1-6, with D tentatively TRBD1 (5 bases). The germline V gene has CDR1 LNHDA and CDR2 SQIVND (reference sequence). The CDR3 contains 14 residues. CDR3 bases: TGTGCCAGTAGCATAGGGCAGGGAAATTCACCCCTCCACTTT. It encodes CASSIGQGNSPLHF.

V gene TRBV11-3 combines with J gene TRBJ2-7, with a weak D call TRBD2 (5 bases). The V end was cut by 5 bases, the J end by 3 bases, with 11 bases between. In germline, CDR1 is SGHNT, CDR2 YENEEA. The CDR3 has 13 residues. DNA of the CDR3: TGTGCCAGCAGCGCAGCGGCGGGCTACGAGCAGTACTTC. This translates into CASSAAAGYEQYF.

This clone was observed a few times. The chain recombines TRBV6-5 with TRBJ2-5; the D gene is possibly TRBD1 (5 bases). CDR1 is MNHEY and CDR2 is SVGAGI in the germline V gene. This CDR3 contains 14 residues. The ends were cut back, 2 bases at V and 0 bases at J, with 7 bases in the middle. The CDR3, as DNA: TGTGCCAGCAGTTACCGGACAAACCAAGAGACCCAGTACTTC. It encodes CASSYRTNQETQYF.

The rearrangement links TRBV30 to TRBJ1-2; D is undetermined. Germline V gene data show CDR1 as GTSNPN and CDR2 as SVGIG (reference sequence). The CDR3 runs 14 residues. The V gene lost 0 bases and the J gene lost 6 bases, with 14 bases spanning the gap. In DNA form, the CDR3 reads TGTGCCTGGAGTGTACGGGGTGGATATGATGGCTACACCTTC. This sequence encodes CAWSVRGGYDGYTF.

CDR3 residues: CASSPSTGANQPQHF. The DNA for the CDR3 is TGTGCCAGTAGTCCATCGACAGGGGCCAATCAGCCCCAGCATTTT. The chain links TRBV19 to TRBJ1-5; TRBD1 matches at 8 bases. Germline CDR1 LNHDA, CDR2 SQIVND (reference sequence). CDR3 length: 15 amino acids. V shed 5 bases and J 3 bases; nucleotides not matched to a gene: 6.

V usage is TRBV9 and J usage is TRBJ2-7, with a tentative D call TRBD2 (6 bases). Trimming cost V 0 bases and J 3 bases, with 7 bases left between them. There are 13 residues in the CDR3. From germline, CDR1 is SGDLS and CDR2 YYNGEE. The CDR3 sequence is CASSVGTNYEQYF. CDR3 sequence (DNA): TGTGCCAGCAGCGTAGGGACTAACTACGAGCAGTACTTC.

The chain recombines TRBV5-1 with TRBJ1-2, with 8 bases aligning to TRBD1. The CDR3 totals 15 residues. Germline loops: CDR1 SGHRS, CDR2 YFSETQ. The V segment lost 0 bases and the J segment 5 bases; nucleotides outside the gene matches: 6. CDR3 DNA sequence: TGCGCCAGCAGCTTGGATCGGGACAGGATTTATGGCTACACCTTC. Translated, it gives CASSLDRDRIYGYTF.

The V call is TRBV15, the J call TRBJ2-1, with 8 bases identical to TRBD2. Germline V gene lookup returns CDR1 LNHNV and CDR2 YYDKDF (reference sequence). The CDR3 has 18 amino acids. Germline trimming cut 0 bases from V and 3 bases from J; bases unmatched to any gene: 10. CDR3 bases: TGTGCCACCAGCAGAGATCCGTCATCCGGGACTAGCTACAATGAGCAGTTCTTC. Translating gives CATSRDPSSGTSYNEQFF. Variable domain in full (rest from reference TRBV15 and TRBJ2-1): DAMVIQNPRYQVTQFGKPVTLSCSQTLNHNVMYWYQQKSSQAPKLLFHYYDKDFNNEADTPDNFQSRRPNTSFCFLDIRSPGLGDTAMYLCATSRDPSSGTSYNEQFFGPGTRLTVL.

This chain joins TRBV27 and TRBJ1-2; D gene unclear. This CDR3 spans 13 amino acids. The germline V gene has CDR1 MNHEY and CDR2 SMNVEV (reference sequence). The V end lost 2 bases, the J end lost 6 bases, and 10 bases lay between the germline ends. The CDR3 loop is CASSLRGLDGYTF. Here the CDR3 DNA reads TGTGCCAGCAGTTTAAGAGGGTTGGATGGCTACACCTTC.

This clone was seen only once. The rearrangement uses TRBV19 and TRBJ2-6; 7 bases are a match to TRBD1. The CDR3 contains 17 residues. Germline lookup yields CDR1 LNHDA and CDR2 SQIVND (reference sequence). Trimming at V came to 9 bases and at J to 0 bases, leaving 11 bases not matched to a gene. CDR3: CASTDRQGGSGANVLTF. In DNA, the CDR3 is TGTGCCAGCACGGACAGACAGGGTGGCTCTGGGGCCAACGTCCTGACTTTC.

The rearrangement uses TRBV4-1 and TRBJ2-1; D is uncertain. Germline CDR1 is MGHRA and CDR2 is YSYEKL. CDR3 length: 18 residues. V was clipped by 0 bases and J by 0 bases, with 15 bases between them. CDR3 in amino acids: CASSQEPSVATSYNEQFF. The CDR3 bases are TGCGCCAGCAGCCAAGAACCGAGCGTCGCGACCTCCTACAATGAGCAGTTCTTC.

The rearrangement links TRBV27 to TRBJ2-3; 12 bases are shared with TRBD2. Per the germline V gene, CDR1 is MNHEY and CDR2 is SMNVEV (reference sequence). J was trimmed by 6 bases and V by 4 bases; bases with no gene match: 8. The CDR3 has 16 residues. CDR3 sequence reads: CASSSPSGRAFDTQYF. CDR3 DNA: TGTGCCAGCAGTTCTCCTAGCGGGAGGGCCTTTGATACGCAGTATTTT.

This clone was seen once. The chain carries TRBV5-8 and TRBJ1-1, with D tentatively TRBD1 (5 bases). The V end was cut by 2 bases, the J end by 0 bases, with 11 bases between. CDR3 length equals 15 residues. Germline V gives CDR1 SGHTS, CDR2 YDEGEE. The CDR3 DNA reads TGTGCCAGCAGCTTTAGGGGTACGATGAACACTGAAGCTTTCTTT. It specifies CASSFRGTMNTEAFF.

The chain employs TRBV15 and TRBJ1-3, with D unresolved. The germline V and J ends were trimmed by 0 bases and 4 bases, with 10 bases remaining between them. Germline V lookup: CDR1 LNHNV, CDR2 YYDKDF (reference sequence). This CDR3 has 15 residues. The CDR3 sequence: CATSREGGYGNTIYF. The CDR3 nucleotides read TGTGCCACCAGCAGAGAAGGCGGCTACGGAAACACCATATATTTT.

The chain combines TRBV5-5 with TRBJ2-7; 8 nucleotides match TRBD1. With V trimmed by 2 bases and J by 6 bases, 7 bases remained unmatched. CDR3 length: 14 residues. The germline V gene encodes CDR1 SGHKS and CDR2 YYEKEE (reference sequence). The CDR3 DNA reads as TGTGCCAGCAGCTTTGGGACAGGTTATCTCGAGCAGTACTTC. Encoded protein: CASSFGTGYLEQYF.